In its sample, the clone carrying this TCR gamma chain was seen many times. Its specificity is not known. This CDR3 region has 12 residues. The J segment lost 8 bases and the V segment lost 9 bases, leaving 13 bases of the junction unmatched. CDR1 EGSNGY and CDR2 YDSYNSKV come from the germline V gene. This sample was included in a study of γδ T cells in repeated Plasmodium falciparum infection. General observations from the study: Many TCRgamma sequences overlapped between individuals in stable Vgamma9/Vdelta2+ repertoires.

Vgamma9/Vdelta2+ and Vdelta2-negative gammadelta T cells were flow-sorted from PBMC for bulk sequencing. TCRdb reprocessed the multiplex PCR reads using CATT. The repertoire holds approximately 26,000 gamma-chain clones, around 3% seen once, with roughly a third in the top ten. Sequencing was done on a sample of gamma-delta T cells from blood. The genes are TRGV2 and TRGJ1 or TRGJ2. The sequence derives from a pool of human donors (malaria-infected and uninfected, not separated). In DNA form, the CDR3 reads TGTGCCACCCGGGGCGGAGATAATAAGAAACTCTTT. The encoded protein is CATRGGDNKKLF.